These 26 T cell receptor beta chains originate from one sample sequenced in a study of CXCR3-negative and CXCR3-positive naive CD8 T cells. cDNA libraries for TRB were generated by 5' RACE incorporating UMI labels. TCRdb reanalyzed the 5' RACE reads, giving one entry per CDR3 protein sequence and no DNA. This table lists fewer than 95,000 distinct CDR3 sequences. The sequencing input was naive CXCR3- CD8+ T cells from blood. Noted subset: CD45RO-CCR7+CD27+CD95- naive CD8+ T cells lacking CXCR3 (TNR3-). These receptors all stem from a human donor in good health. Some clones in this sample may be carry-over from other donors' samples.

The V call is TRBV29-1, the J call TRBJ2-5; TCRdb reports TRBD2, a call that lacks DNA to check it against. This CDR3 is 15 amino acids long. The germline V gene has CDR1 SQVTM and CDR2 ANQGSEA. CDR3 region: CSVDFGREVRETQYF.

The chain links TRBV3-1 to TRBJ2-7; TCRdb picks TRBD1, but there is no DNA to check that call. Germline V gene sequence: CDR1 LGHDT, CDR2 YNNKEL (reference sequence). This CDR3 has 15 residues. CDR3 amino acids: CASSQWDGGSYEQYF.

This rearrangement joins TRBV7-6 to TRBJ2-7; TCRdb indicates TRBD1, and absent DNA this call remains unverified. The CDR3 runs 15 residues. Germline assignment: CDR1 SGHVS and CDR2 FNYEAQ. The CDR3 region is CASSSSTDTTYEQYF.

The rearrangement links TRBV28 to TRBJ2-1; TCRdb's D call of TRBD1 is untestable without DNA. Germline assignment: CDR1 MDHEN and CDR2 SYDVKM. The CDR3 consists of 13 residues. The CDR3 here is CASSILRGGGQFF.

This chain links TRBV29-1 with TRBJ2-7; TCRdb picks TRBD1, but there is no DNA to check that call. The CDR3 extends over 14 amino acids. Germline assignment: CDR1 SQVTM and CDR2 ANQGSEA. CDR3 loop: CSVEGTGPTYEQYF.

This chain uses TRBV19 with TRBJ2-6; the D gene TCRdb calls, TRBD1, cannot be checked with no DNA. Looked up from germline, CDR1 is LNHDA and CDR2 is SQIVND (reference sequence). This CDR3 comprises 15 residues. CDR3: CASSTTGYGANVLTF.

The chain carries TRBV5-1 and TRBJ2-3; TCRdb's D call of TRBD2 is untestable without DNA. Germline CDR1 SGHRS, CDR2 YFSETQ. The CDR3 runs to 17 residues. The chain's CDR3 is CASSYGLAGGDTDTQYF.

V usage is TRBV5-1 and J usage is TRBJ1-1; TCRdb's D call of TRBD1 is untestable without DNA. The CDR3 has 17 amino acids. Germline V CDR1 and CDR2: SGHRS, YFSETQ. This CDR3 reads CASSCLRDRDLNTEAFF.

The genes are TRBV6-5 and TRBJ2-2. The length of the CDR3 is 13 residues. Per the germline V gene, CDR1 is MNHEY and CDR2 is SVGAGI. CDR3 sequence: CASSTANTGELFF.

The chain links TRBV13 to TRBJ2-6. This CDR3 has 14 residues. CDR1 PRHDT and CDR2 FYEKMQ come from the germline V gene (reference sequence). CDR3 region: CASSLVTGANVLTF.

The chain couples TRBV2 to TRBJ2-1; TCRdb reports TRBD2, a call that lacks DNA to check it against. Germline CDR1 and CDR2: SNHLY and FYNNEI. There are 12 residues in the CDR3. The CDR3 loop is CASSASPREQFF.

The CDR3 is CSVETGTSSYNEQFF. The chain recombines TRBV29-1 with TRBJ2-1; TCRdb gives TRBD2 as the D gene, but with no DNA this cannot be confirmed. This CDR3 is 15 amino acids long. Germline CDR1 SQVTM, CDR2 ANQGSEA.

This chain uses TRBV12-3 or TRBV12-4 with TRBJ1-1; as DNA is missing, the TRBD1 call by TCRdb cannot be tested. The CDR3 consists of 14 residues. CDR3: CASSPTLGNTEAFF.

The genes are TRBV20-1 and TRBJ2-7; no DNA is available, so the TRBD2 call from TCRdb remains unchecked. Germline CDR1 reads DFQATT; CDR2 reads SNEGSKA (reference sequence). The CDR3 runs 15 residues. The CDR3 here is CSARDQGGRFFEQYF.

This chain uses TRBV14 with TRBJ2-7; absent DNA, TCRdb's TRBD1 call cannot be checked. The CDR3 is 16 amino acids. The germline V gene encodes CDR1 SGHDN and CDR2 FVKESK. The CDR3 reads CASSQESWDRSYEQYF.

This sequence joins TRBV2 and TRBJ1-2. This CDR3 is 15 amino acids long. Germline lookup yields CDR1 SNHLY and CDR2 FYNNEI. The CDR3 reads CASIIMGGFSDGYTF.

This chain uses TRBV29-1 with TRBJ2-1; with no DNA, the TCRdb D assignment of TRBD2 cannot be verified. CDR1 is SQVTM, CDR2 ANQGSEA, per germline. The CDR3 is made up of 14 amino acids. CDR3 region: CSLQNIGSRNEQFF.

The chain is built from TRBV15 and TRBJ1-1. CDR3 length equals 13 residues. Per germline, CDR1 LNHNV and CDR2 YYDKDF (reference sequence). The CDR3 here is CATAPGGKAEAFF.

This chain's CDR3 is CSVEAVSGSSNEQFF. The V call is TRBV29-1, the J call TRBJ2-1; the TRBD2 assignment by TCRdb is unverifiable without DNA. Germline V gives CDR1 SQVTM, CDR2 ANQGSEA. The CDR3 spans 15 residues.

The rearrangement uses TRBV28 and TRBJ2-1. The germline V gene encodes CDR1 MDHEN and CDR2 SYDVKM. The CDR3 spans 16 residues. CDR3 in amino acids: CASSATDRSSYNEQFF. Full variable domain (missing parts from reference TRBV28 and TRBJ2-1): DVKVTQSSRYLVKRTGEKVFLECVQDMDHENMFWYRQDPGLGLRLIYFSYDVKMKEKGDIPEGYSVSREKKERFSLILESASTNQTSMYLCASSATDRSSYNEQFFGPGTRLTVL.

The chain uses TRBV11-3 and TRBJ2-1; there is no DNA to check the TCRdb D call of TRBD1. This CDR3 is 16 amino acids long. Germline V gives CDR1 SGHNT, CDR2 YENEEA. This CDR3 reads CASSPPPQGAYNEQFF.

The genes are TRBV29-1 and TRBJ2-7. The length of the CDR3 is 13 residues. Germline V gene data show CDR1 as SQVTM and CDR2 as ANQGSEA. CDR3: CSVKTGDSYEQYF.

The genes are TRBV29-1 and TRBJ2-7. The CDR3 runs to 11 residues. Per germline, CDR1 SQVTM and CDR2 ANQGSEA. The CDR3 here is CSVEYSYEQYF.

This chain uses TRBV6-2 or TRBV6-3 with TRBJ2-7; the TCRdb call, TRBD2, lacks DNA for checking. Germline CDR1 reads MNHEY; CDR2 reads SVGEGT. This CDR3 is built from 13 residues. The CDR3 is CASRRGLANEQYF.

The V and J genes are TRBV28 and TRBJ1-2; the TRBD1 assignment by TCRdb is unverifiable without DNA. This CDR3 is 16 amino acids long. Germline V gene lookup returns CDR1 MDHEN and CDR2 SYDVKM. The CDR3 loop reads CASSLSQLGTGRGYTF.

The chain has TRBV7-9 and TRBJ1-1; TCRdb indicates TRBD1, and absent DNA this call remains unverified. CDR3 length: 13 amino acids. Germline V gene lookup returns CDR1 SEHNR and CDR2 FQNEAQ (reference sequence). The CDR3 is CASSLDPGGEAFF.